This TCR beta chain was found in a study of blood T cell repertoires in COVID-19. Seattle patients were enrolled during active infection and followed longitudinally. Deletions cut 1 base from V and 12 bases from J, with 10 bases between. The CDR3 extends over 12 amino acids. Germline CDR1 is SEHNR and CDR2 is FQNEAQ (reference sequence). Original processing notes: It was from reference gene primer amplification that nucleated cell counts were estimated. Sequencing was performed with immunoSEQ multiplex PCR; in TCRdb, only in-frame clones are kept and a portion is missing. Clone size and V and J calls were adopted from that table, with D and trimming inferred from the DNA. The repertoire holds about 68,000 clones, about 86% seen once, with about 6% in the top ten.

The TCR originated in a man older than 75 with COVID-19, enrolled during active disease. The chain uses TRBV7-9 and TRBJ2-1, with D perhaps matching TRBD1 (5 bases). The material sequenced was peripheral blood. The CDR3 here is CASSLDKTVQFF. For the CDR3, the DNA is TGTGCCAGCAGCTTAGATAAGACAGTGCAGTTCTTC.